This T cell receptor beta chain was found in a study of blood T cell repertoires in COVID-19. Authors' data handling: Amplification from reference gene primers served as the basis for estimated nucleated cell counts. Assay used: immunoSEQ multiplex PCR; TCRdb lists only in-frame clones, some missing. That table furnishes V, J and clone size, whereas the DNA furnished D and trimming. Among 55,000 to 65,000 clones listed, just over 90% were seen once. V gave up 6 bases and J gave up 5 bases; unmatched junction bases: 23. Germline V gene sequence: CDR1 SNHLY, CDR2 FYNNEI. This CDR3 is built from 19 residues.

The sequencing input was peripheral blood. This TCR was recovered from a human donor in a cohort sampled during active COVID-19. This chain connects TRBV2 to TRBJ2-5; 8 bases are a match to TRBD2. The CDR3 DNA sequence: TGTGCCAGCAGGGCGATTTTCGCTCTAACTAGCGGACGGGGGGAGACCCAGTACTTC. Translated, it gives CASRAIFALTSGRGETQYF.